This T cell receptor beta chain is from a study of blood T cells in healthy people across ages. Study-level findings and limits: No one knew whether donors had CMV, which possibly confounded expanded clonotype changes.

About this clonotype: Its antigen is still unknown.

Alongside a J-beta primer mix, a sample-barcoded 5' primer served in a second PCR lasting about 6 to 11 cycles. Researchers report that a template-switch adaptor with 12 random nucleotides tagged each cDNA molecule. TCRdb independently ran MiXCR on the 5' RACE reads; one entry per CDR3 protein. The sample yields approximately 900,000 distinct CDR3 sequences, around 48% seen once. The specimen sequenced was blood. This clonotype was sampled from a man aged 30 to 39 in good health.

CDR3 nucleotide sequence: TGTGCCAGCAGTTACTCGATACGACTAGTTGGCTACACCTTC. Its translation is CASSYSIRLVGYTF. The chain carries TRBV6-2 or TRBV6-3 and TRBJ1-2; no clear D. From germline, CDR1 is MNHEY and CDR2 SVGEGT. V was shortened by 0 bases and J by 7 bases, with 12 bases between the two germline ends. The CDR3 is 14 amino acids.